Listed below are T cell receptor beta chains from one sample, sequenced in a study of beta chain features in type 1 diabetes. Sequenced by immunoSEQ multiplex PCR; TCRdb stores in-frame clones only, minus some. Here the sample spans about 160,000 clones, 6.5% to 9.5% being singletons. Sample: central memory CD4+ T cells from blood. The receptors originated from a woman between 40 and 55 years old with type 1 diabetes. CDR3s include the opening cysteine and the closing phenylalanine or tryptophan. A D gene is named only where the DNA matches it firmly. Clone size, where shown, is once, few, many, or a class for clones that have expanded.

j_call d_call clone_size v_call cdr3_nt cdr3_aa
TRBJ2-2 TRBD1 many TRBV5-1 TGCGCCAGCAGCATACAGGGGGTGAACACCGGGGAGCTGTTTTTT CASSIQGVNTGELFF
TRBJ1-1 . few TRBV29-1 TGCAGCGTTCGCAGGGCGAACACTGAAGCTTTCTTT CSVRRANTEAFF
TRBJ1-1 TRBD1 . TRBV7-9 TGTGCCAGCAGCCAATTAGCAGGGGGGAATGAAGCTTTCTTT CASSQLAGGNEAFF
TRBJ2-7 . . TRBV7-2 TGTGCCAGCAGCCGTAACTTGTACGAGCAGTACTTC CASSRNLYEQYF
TRBJ2-5 TRBD2 few TRBV5-6 TGTGCCAGCAGCCAGAGACTAGCGGGTAGGGAGACCCAGTACTTC CASSQRLAGRETQYF
TRBJ1-5 . . TRBV7-3 TGTGCCAGCAGCTTAACGTCTGATCAGCCCCAGCATTTT CASSLTSDQPQHF
TRBJ1-1 TRBD1 few TRBV10-3 TGTGCCATCAGGGGACAGGGCCAAGGGAACACTGAAGCTTTCTTT CAIRGQGQGNTEAFF
TRBJ1-3 . . TRBV9 TGTGCCAGCAGCCAAAGTGCCTCGGTTCCGAACACCATATATTTT CASSQSASVPNTIYF
TRBJ2-5 TRBD2 . TRBV7-2 TGTGCCAGCAGCTTATGGGAGGGGCTAGCGGGAAAAGAGACCCAGTACTTC CASSLWEGLAGKETQYF
TRBJ2-6 . few TRBV5-4 TGTGCCAGCTTTCGCTCTGGGGCCAACGTCCTGACTTTC CASFRSGANVLTF
TRBJ2-7 . few TRBV28 TGTGCCAGCCTAGGCAACTACGAGCAGTACTTC CASLGNYEQYF
TRBJ2-1 . few TRBV5-1 TGCGCCAGCAGAGGCGGGGATTGGGGCAATGAGCAGTTCTTC CASRGGDWGNEQFF
TRBJ2-6 . . TRBV5-1 TGCGCCAGCACACCTTCAGGGGCTGGGGCCAACGTCCTGACTTTC CASTPSGAGANVLTF
TRBJ1-4 . . TRBV5-6 TGTGCCAGCAGCTTGCGGCAGGGACATGCAACTAATGAAAAACTGTTTTTT CASSLRQGHATNEKLFF
TRBJ1-4 . . TRBV9 TGTGCCAGCAGCGTAGGAGTGGGGGGAAAACTGTTTTTT CASSVGVGGKLFF
TRBJ2-7 . . TRBV7-2 TGTGCCAGCAGCCCCCAGCGGTCCCAAACCGAGCAGTACTTC CASSPQRSQTEQYF
TRBJ2-7 . . TRBV28 TGTGCCAGCACCCGCCTAGGGGTATCCTCCTACGAGCAGTACTTC CASTRLGVSSYEQYF
TRBJ2-3 . few TRBV18 TGTGCCAGCTCACCCGGGGATACGCAGTATTTT CASSPGDTQYF
TRBJ1-2 . few TRBV18 TGTGCCAGCTCACCGTCGTCGTTGGACTTCTATGGCTACACCTTC CASSPSSLDFYGYTF
TRBJ1-2 . . TRBV5-1 TGCGCCAGCAGCTTGGAAGGGGACTATGGCTACACCTTC CASSLEGDYGYTF
TRBJ1-5 . . TRBV6-5 TGTGCCAGCAGGGCGACAGGAGGCAATCAGCCCCAGCATTTT CASRATGGNQPQHF
TRBJ2-3 TRBD1 . TRBV5-6 TGTGCCAGCAGCTTGGGACAGGGGGCATCGACAGATACGCAGTATTTT CASSLGQGASTDTQYF
TRBJ1-1 . few TRBV30 TGTGCCTGGAGTGCCGACACTGAAGCTTTCTTT CAWSADTEAFF
TRBJ1-1 . few TRBV7-3 TGTGCCAGCAGCCTCCTGACAGACACTGAAGCTTTCTTT CASSLLTDTEAFF
TRBJ2-7 TRBD1 . TRBV15 TGTGCCACCAGCAGAGATAAGGGCAGGGGGTACGAGCAGTACTTC CATSRDKGRGYEQYF
TRBJ1-1 . . TRBV5-1 TGCGCCAGCAGCTTGGGTGGCATCTCAAAGACTGAAGCTTTCTTT CASSLGGISKTEAFF
TRBJ1-1 . few TRBV4-1 TGCGCCAGCAGCCAGGGGGCAGCGCAGTACACTGAAGCTTTCTTT CASSQGAAQYTEAFF
TRBJ1-1 . few TRBV11-1 TGTGCCAGCAGCTTTTACAGGTGGGCCACTGAAGCTTTCTTT CASSFYRWATEAFF
TRBJ1-6 TRBD1 few TRBV7-2 TGTGCCAGCAGCTTAAACCAGGGGGATTCACCCCTCCACTTT CASSLNQGDSPLHF
TRBJ2-7 TRBD1 few TRBV10-3 TGTGCCATCAGTGCCCCCGGGACAGCGGAGCAGTACTTC CAISAPGTAEQYF
TRBJ2-7 TRBD2 . TRBV19 TGTGCCAGTAGTTTTGGACTAGCCCAGAGCTCCTACGAGCAGTACTTC CASSFGLAQSSYEQYF
TRBJ2-3 . . TRBV4-3 TGCGCCAGCAGCCAAGAAGGCGGGGATAGCACAGATACGCAGTATTTT CASSQEGGDSTDTQYF
TRBJ1-4 . . TRBV4-3 TGCGCCAGCAGCCAAGATTACCGGTTTAATGAAAAACTGTTTTTT CASSQDYRFNEKLFF
TRBJ2-7 . . TRBV30 TGTGCCTGGAGTTCCCCGGGGGAGCAGTACTTC CAWSSPGEQYF
TRBJ1-1 TRBD1 . TRBV11-3 TGTGCCAGCAGCTTCAACAGGGGTACTGAAGCTTTCTTT CASSFNRGTEAFF
TRBJ2-7 . . TRBV28 TGTGCCAGCAGGCCGACAGGTCGTGGGTACGAGCAGTACTTC CASRPTGRGYEQYF
TRBJ1-6 . . TRBV4-1 TGCGCCAGCAGCCCGGGTGATAATTCACCCCTCCACTTT CASSPGDNSPLHF
TRBJ2-2 . . TRBV9 TGTGCCAGCAGCGTAGAGGGCGGGATTAGCACCGGGGAGCTGTTTTTT CASSVEGGISTGELFF
TRBJ2-4 . . TRBV7-2 TGTGCCAGCAGCTTAGCCGTAGCCAAAAACATTCAGTACTTC CASSLAVAKNIQYF
TRBJ2-5 TRBD1 many TRBV28 TGTGCCAGCAGTTCAGACAGGGGCCAAGAGACCCAGTACTTC CASSSDRGQETQYF
TRBJ2-3 TRBD2 . TRBV18 TGTGCCAGCTCACCACTGACCGGGAGGGCCAGAGATACGCAGTATTTT CASSPLTGRARDTQYF
TRBJ2-5 TRBD1 few TRBV10-3 TGTGCCATCAGTGAGTCGGGGACAGGGAATACGGCCCAGTACTTC CAISESGTGNTAQYF
TRBJ1-1 . . TRBV5-4 TGTGCCAGCAGCTTGGAAGCGGAAGCTTTCTTT CASSLEAEAFF
TRBJ2-1 TRBD2 . TRBV11-2 TGTGCCAGCAGCTTAAGCGGGAGTTACGAAAATGAGCAGTTCTTC CASSLSGSYENEQFF
TRBJ1-1 . . TRBV9 TGTGCCAGCAGCGTCGGAGGAGCTATGAACACTGAAGCTTTCTTT CASSVGGAMNTEAFF
TRBJ1-1 . few TRBV6-5 TGTGCCAGCAGTTACCTCGAGCGTGAAGCTTTCTTT CASSYLEREAFF
TRBJ2-7 . . TRBV10-3 TGTGCCATCAGTGAGACGGCGGGAACAGACCCGTACTTC CAISETAGTDPYF
TRBJ1-6 TRBD1 few TRBV7-3 TGTGCCAGCAGCCGTACGGGGACAGGGGACTCACCCCTCCACTTT CASSRTGTGDSPLHF
TRBJ2-5 . few TRBV5-6 TGTGCCAGCAGGCGGGACCGGAGGGAGACCCAGTACTTC CASRRDRRETQYF
TRBJ2-1 . few TRBV7-8 TGTGCCAGCAGTAGTGGGGTGCCCGGGACTTACAATGAGCAGTTCTTC CASSSGVPGTYNEQFF
TRBJ2-5 TRBD1 . TRBV5-4 TGTGCCAGCAGCTTGGCCGGGGCAGGGGGAGAGACCCAGTACTTC CASSLAGAGGETQYF
TRBJ1-1 . few TRBV18 TGTGCCAGCTCACCACCGACCGCAGGTAACACTGAAGCTTTCTTT CASSPPTAGNTEAFF
TRBJ2-7 TRBD2 . TRBV30 TGTGCCTGGAGTGCGGGGGGAGAGCAGTACTTC CAWSAGGEQYF
TRBJ2-3 TRBD2 few TRBV10-3 TGTGCCATCAGCCCTTCGACTAGCGGGAGGGCCGGGGGGACAGATACGCAGTATTTT CAISPSTSGRAGGTDTQYF
TRBJ2-1 . few TRBV5-5 TGTGCCAGCAGCGCCGGACAGAGAGCGGTCAATGAGCAGTTCTTC CASSAGQRAVNEQFF